The sequence of this T cell receptor (beta chain) was determined in a study of blood T cell repertoires in COVID-19. With respect to this clone: The sample holds other DNA sequences that translate to the same CDR3.

Assay: immunoSEQ multiplex PCR; the TCRdb copy retains only in-frame clones and omits some. In the table there are 90,000 to 130,000 clones, 80% to 85% of which are singletons. The V end lost 0 bases, the J end lost 1 base, and 10 bases lay between the germline ends. CDR1 SGHRS and CDR2 YFSETQ come from the germline V gene. This CDR3 has 15 amino acids. The TCR originated in a man in his 70s with acute or convalescent COVID-19. The chain joins TRBV5-1 to TRBJ2-5, with D perhaps matching TRBD2 (6 bases). The sequencing sample was made of peripheral blood. The CDR3 here is CASSLAAGFQETQYF. The CDR3 DNA sequence: TGCGCCAGCAGCTTGGCCGCGGGGTTCCAAGAGACCCAGTACTTC.